A selection of T cell receptor beta chains follows, all from one sample in a study of T cells expressing NK-cell markers. TCRdb re-called the 5' RACE reads and catalogs CDR3 proteins one per entry, DNA excluded. Seen in this sample are about 460,000 distinct CDR3 sequences; the ten most common clones hold 1.4%. What was sequenced was blood T cells: a sorted CD56 or NKG2C T cell subset, CD4+ or CD8+ T cells, or bulk PBMC T cells (not recorded which). The receptors stem from a woman aged 50 to 60 in good health. Each CDR3 is given with its conserved first and last residue. Each record gives: CDR3 length, V gene, J gene, CDR3 protein.

16	TRBV10-2	TRBJ1-5	CASSDPRGSSNQPQHF
12	TRBV12-3/TRBV12-4	TRBJ2-3	CASDPLADTQYF
12	TRBV10-3	TRBJ2-1	CAISSRAREQFF
12	TRBV10-2	TRBJ1-4	CASRDFAGPSFF
14	TRBV3-1	TRBJ2-3	CASTPGHTTDTQYF
15	TRBV12-3/TRBV12-4	TRBJ2-1	CASSLVARVYNEQFF
15	TRBV2	TRBJ2-2	CASLAGSRVTGELFF
15	TRBV10-3	TRBJ2-7	CAISPTASPSYEQYF
16	TRBV6-6	TRBJ2-7	CASSYSMGTGQFEQYF
14	TRBV5-1	TRBJ1-1	CASSFEILNTEAFF
14	TRBV9	TRBJ1-1	CASSPTTGVGEAFF
16	TRBV24-1	TRBJ2-1	CATESTDPSSYNEQFF
17	TRBV10-3	TRBJ2-3	CAISESLTGGGPDTQYF
14	TRBV12-3/TRBV12-4	TRBJ2-5	CASSSHPYQETQYF
14	TRBV3-1	TRBJ2-1	CASSQAGGYNEQFF
16	TRBV6-1	TRBJ1-2	CASNSERWPGVYGYTF
13	TRBV10-1	TRBJ2-5	CASSDQYQETQYF
15	TRBV5-1	TRBJ1-1	CASSRKGPMNTEAFF
16	TRBV6-6	TRBJ2-1	CASRPTGTSGFNEQFF
14	TRBV3-1	TRBJ2-5	CASSQIRGQETQYF
16	TRBV12-3/TRBV12-4	TRBJ1-1	CASRGDKRGLNTEAFF
14	TRBV20-1	TRBJ2-3	CSARDLIGTDTQYF
15	TRBV4-1	TRBJ1-5	CASSLGTGDVQPQHF
16	TRBV12-3/TRBV12-4	TRBJ1-2	CASSHTTGTAGGGYTF
16	TRBV3-1	TRBJ2-1	CASSQADQARRGEQFF
13	TRBV4-1	TRBJ2-7	CASRRGLADEQYF
13	TRBV20-1	TRBJ1-5	CSARQGPNQPQHF
12	TRBV20-1	TRBJ2-7	CSARPGKNEQYF